This TCR beta chain was documented in a study of a mutant IDH1 vaccine in newly diagnosed glioma. Study in general: Either 4-6 weeks after radiotherapy alone or alongside temozolomide, vaccination was begun. Patients got radiotherapy, temozolomide, or both beforehand, and most got both. Sex distribution of treated patients was about 62% male and about 38% female; mean age was around 40 years. Overall study results and limits: Roughly 92% of patients showed vaccine-induced immune responses across multiple MHC alleles.

Sample time point: week 5, during vaccination. Each dose of the vaccine consisted of 300 ug of mutant IDH1 20-mer peptide, with topical imiquimod. Produced via immunoSEQ multiplex PCR; TCRdb's table is partial and in-frame only. Of roughly 40,000 clones in the sample, roughly 90% were seen once. Germline lookup yields CDR1 SNHLY and CDR2 FYNNEI. The germline V and J ends were trimmed by 4 bases and 4 bases, with 10 bases remaining between them. This CDR3 has 13 amino acids. Comment on this clone: Antigen unknown.

The genes are TRBV2 and TRBJ1-2; weak D call: TRBD1 (6 bases). The receptor was isolated from a man in his fifties or sixties with glioma. The starting material was PBMCs, obtained from a glioma patient whose treatment included an IDH1 peptide vaccine. This chain's CDR3 is CASSVDSPYGYTF. In DNA form, the CDR3 reads TGTGCCAGCAGTGTGGACAGCCCCTATGGCTACACCTTC. The full variable domain, rest sourced from reference TRBV2 and TRBJ1-2, is EPEVTQTPSHQVTQMGQEVILRCVPISNHLYFYWYRQILGQKVEFLVSFYNNEISEKSEIFDDQFSVERPDGSNFTLKIRSTKLEDSAMYFCASSVDSPYGYTFGSGTRLTVV.